A selection of T cell receptor beta chains follows, all from one sample in a study of monozygotic twins with inflammatory bowel disease. With the 5' RACE reads reprocessed, TCRdb shows one record per CDR3 protein and no DNA. The ten most abundant clones cover roughly 7.5% of a sample with 210,000 or so distinct CDR3 sequences. What was sequenced was blood. The origin of the receptors is a human donor with ulcerative colitis or Crohn's disease, or a healthy co-twin of an affected twin (not recorded which). CDR3s include the opening cysteine and the closing phenylalanine or tryptophan. Each record gives: V gene, J gene, CDR3 protein.

V: TRBV11-3; J: TRBJ1-2; CDR3: CASSSPDYGYTF
V: TRBV6-5; J: TRBJ2-3; CDR3: CASSYAGLRGAGTDTQYF
V: TRBV10-3; J: TRBJ2-7; CDR3: CAISESLAGVVDEQYF
V: TRBV20-1; J: TRBJ2-2; CDR3: CSAQGPTTGELFF
V: TRBV29-1; J: TRBJ1-1; CDR3: CSVAWFPNTEAFF
V: TRBV7-9; J: TRBJ2-1; CDR3: CASSLGGGASEQFF
V: TRBV7-3; J: TRBJ2-1; CDR3: CASSLVGWEDEQFF
V: TRBV27; J: TRBJ1-5; CDR3: CASSFEGNQPQHF
V: TRBV10-3; J: TRBJ2-2; CDR3: CAISESGSGELFF
V: TRBV5-6; J: TRBJ2-7; CDR3: CASSLTRLDGSRRDPYEQYF
V: TRBV5-1; J: TRBJ2-3; CDR3: CASSVNTHTDTQYF
V: TRBV9; J: TRBJ1-2; CDR3: CASSPTVGGQYGYTF
V: TRBV14; J: TRBJ2-1; CDR3: CASSPSRANEQFF
V: TRBV5-1; J: TRBJ2-7; CDR3: CASSGRDRGNEQYF
V: TRBV2; J: TRBJ1-1; CDR3: CASITVSRYAFF
V: TRBV6-1; J: TRBJ2-3; CDR3: CASSDRLATSTDTQYF
V: TRBV12-3/TRBV12-4; J: TRBJ2-7; CDR3: CASRSGFYEQYF
V: TRBV4-1; J: TRBJ2-4; CDR3: CASSPGLAGGPAKNIQYF
V: TRBV12-3/TRBV12-4; J: TRBJ2-3; CDR3: CASSLVGGPKDTQYF
V: TRBV7-8; J: TRBJ1-1; CDR3: CASSLPWTERTEAFF
V: TRBV5-1; J: TRBJ2-3; CDR3: CASREGVSTDTQYF
V: TRBV29-1; J: TRBJ1-1; CDR3: CSVGQGARNTEAFF
V: TRBV11-2; J: TRBJ2-1; CDR3: CASSLNTGRGGFLGNEQFF
V: TRBV6-5; J: TRBJ1-4; CDR3: CASSYFRATNEKLFF
V: TRBV20-1; J: TRBJ1-2; CDR3: CSARTTGAYGYTF
V: TRBV15; J: TRBJ1-1; CDR3: CATSRDLGLQGQAFF
V: TRBV11-2; J: TRBJ2-3; CDR3: CASSPLAVSTDTQYF
V: TRBV11-2; J: TRBJ2-2; CDR3: CASSRTGDDTGELFF
V: TRBV2; J: TRBJ2-2; CDR3: CASFTGGTGELFF
V: TRBV18; J: TRBJ1-2; CDR3: CASSPQKGYGYTF
V: TRBV12-3/TRBV12-4; J: TRBJ1-1; CDR3: CASSGQMNTEAFF
V: TRBV18; J: TRBJ2-5; CDR3: CASSPSGRETQYF
V: TRBV28; J: TRBJ2-7; CDR3: CASSYPAREQYF
V: TRBV5-1; J: TRBJ1-1; CDR3: CASSSTGIGTEAFF
V: TRBV7-3; J: TRBJ1-1; CDR3: CASSVKAGGEAFF
V: TRBV9; J: TRBJ2-3; CDR3: CASSSGFTDTQYF
V: TRBV6-5; J: TRBJ1-1; CDR3: CTTRTGSNTEAFF
V: TRBV5-1; J: TRBJ2-5; CDR3: CASSPRDTRQETQYF
V: TRBV4-1; J: TRBJ1-6; CDR3: CASSHELGQGYNSPLHF
V: TRBV20-1; J: TRBJ2-2; CDR3: CSARPPRVAGELFF
V: TRBV11-3; J: TRBJ2-1; CDR3: CASSLKREDNEQFF
V: TRBV7-2; J: TRBJ2-7; CDR3: CASSLGRSGRTYEQYF
V: TRBV28; J: TRBJ1-1; CDR3: CASSLGVRRSEAFF
V: TRBV12-3/TRBV12-4; J: TRBJ1-1; CDR3: CASSFARANTEAFF
V: TRBV10-3; J: TRBJ2-7; CDR3: CAISEGLEGDEQYF
V: TRBV10-2; J: TRBJ1-1; CDR3: CASSSGQGVAFF
V: TRBV20-1; J: TRBJ2-3; CDR3: CSARPQGTDTQYF
V: TRBV5-5; J: TRBJ2-1; CDR3: CASSLHLGGYNEQFF
V: TRBV20-1; J: TRBJ2-1; CDR3: CSASAWDEQFF
V: TRBV5-6; J: TRBJ2-1; CDR3: CASSLVGQGYINEQFF
V: TRBV20-1; J: TRBJ2-7; CDR3: CSARDLLAGEDYEQYF
V: TRBV7-8; J: TRBJ1-5; CDR3: CASSYDSFSYQPQHF